This paragraph reports one TCR beta chain. This record belongs to a study of T cell changes during pregnancy in multiple sclerosis. Some clones are missing from TCRdb's copy, which holds only in-frame ones; the method was immunoSEQ multiplex PCR. The table includes some 49,000 clones, around 87% detected once. This specimen consisted of peripheral blood, obtained after pregnancy. The receptor was derived from a female donor in good health, enrolled as a control in a pregnancy study.

As DNA, the CDR3 is TGTGCCATCAGTGTGGCCGGGACAGTGTCGAACACTGAAGCTTTCTTT. The encoded protein is CAISVAGTVSNTEAFF. This rearrangement joins TRBV10-3 to TRBJ1-1, with 7 bases lining up with TRBD1. V was clipped by 4 bases and J by 1 base; unmatched bases: 9. Germline V gene sequence: CDR1 ENHRY, CDR2 SYGVKD. CDR3 length: 16 residues.